This TCR beta chain was observed in a study of blood T cell repertoires in COVID-19. Looked up from germline, CDR1 is ENHRY and CDR2 is SYGVKD. CDR3 length equals 11 residues. The V gene lost 4 bases and the J gene lost 8 bases, with 8 bases spanning the gap. Profiled with immunoSEQ multiplex PCR; TCRdb holds only in-frame clones, not every one. The profile shows fewer than 300,000 clones, about four fifths of them singletons. One Seattle source followed patients from active infection through their disease course. This chain uses TRBV10-3 with TRBJ1-1; D may be TRBD1 (5 bases). The specimen was peripheral blood. This sequence was found in a human donor with COVID-19, enrolled during active disease. The donor label of this sample is uncertain. CDR3 sequence (DNA): TGTGCCATCAGTGGCGGGACCGAAGCTTTCTTT. Amino acids: CAISGGTEAFF.